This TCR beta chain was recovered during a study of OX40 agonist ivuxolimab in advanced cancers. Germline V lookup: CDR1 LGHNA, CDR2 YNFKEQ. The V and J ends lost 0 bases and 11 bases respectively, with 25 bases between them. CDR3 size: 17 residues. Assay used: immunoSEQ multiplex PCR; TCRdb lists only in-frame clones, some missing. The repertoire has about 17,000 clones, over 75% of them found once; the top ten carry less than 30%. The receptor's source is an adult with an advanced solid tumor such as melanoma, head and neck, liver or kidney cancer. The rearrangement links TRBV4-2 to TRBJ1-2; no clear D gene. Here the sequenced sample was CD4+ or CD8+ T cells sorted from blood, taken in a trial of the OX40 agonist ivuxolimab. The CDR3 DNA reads TGTGCCAGCAGCCAAGAGCGCGAATCGTCAGTTCAAGGAAAATACACCTTC. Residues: CASSQERESSVQGKYTF.